Detailed here is one T cell receptor beta chain. Its antigen remains unidentified. This may arise from a read error, as a much more abundant clone is one base away. This record belongs to a study of regulatory T cells in long-lasting Graves disease. Sequencing libraries for TCR beta were prepared with iRepertoire HTBI primers and Arm-PCR of CDR3 regions. TCRdb re-called the multiplex PCR reads through MiXCR, storing one row per CDR3 protein. The table lists about 440,000 distinct CDR3 sequences, just under 15% of them singletons. Study findings and constraints: Repertoires from persistent disease leaned toward TRBV28, TRBJ1-2 and TRBJ2-5.

Trimming removed 7 bases from V and 12 bases from J, with 22 bases in between. The CDR3 consists of 14 residues. Documented time point: newly diagnosed GD, antithyroid drugs for less than 3 months. Extracted PBMC RNA gave rise to the TCR library. This same sample was also taken into another study, of T cells in Graves' hyperthyroidism and ophthalmopathy. That source adds: A first-round RT-PCR of the TCR CDR3 used the HTBI primer set.

The receptor was isolated from a young woman with Graves disease. The source was peripheral blood mononuclear cells (PBMCs), collected at new diagnosis, from a patient treated with antithyroid drugs. The chain has TRBV12-3 or TRBV12-4 and TRBJ2-1; D perhaps matches TRBD1 (6 bases). CDR3 sequence reads: CASTYGGPGQGQFF. The CDR3 nucleotides are TGTGCCAGCACCTATGGGGGCCCGGGCCAGGGGCAGTTCTTC.